This T cell receptor (beta chain) was sequenced in a study of T cell responses to AZD1222 COVID-19 vaccine. The study, taken as a whole, reports: Repertoires were sampled only after the peak T cell response. The study identified only five to seven AZD1222 recipients as seropositive at baseline.

Assay: immunoSEQ multiplex PCR; the TCRdb copy retains only in-frame clones and omits some. The sample yields tens of thousands of clones, around nine tenths seen once. Regarding this clone: The target antigen is unknown.

The CDR3 is 15 residues long. V was shortened by 2 bases and J by 2 bases, with 10 bases between the two germline ends. Germline V gene data show CDR1 as SGHRS and CDR2 as YFSETQ. This TCR was sampled from an adult who received the AZD1222 COVID-19 vaccine. V and J are TRBV5-1 and TRBJ2-2; weak D call: TRBD1 (5 bases). The sequences come from peripheral blood, collected 28 days after the second AZD1222 dose. The CDR3 protein is CASSFLGANTGELFF. The CDR3 nucleotides are TGCGCCAGCAGCTTTCTAGGGGCAAACACCGGGGAGCTGTTTTTT.